This T cell receptor beta chain appears in the sequencing data of a study of OX40 agonist ivuxolimab in advanced cancers. Some clones are missing from TCRdb's copy, which holds only in-frame ones; the method was immunoSEQ multiplex PCR. The sample records 55,000 to 70,000 clones, roughly 82% being singletons. General study results and limits: Partly responding patients at 0.1-3.0 mg/kg showed some of the smallest clonal expansion. Researchers report that CD8+ T cells had, on average, more expanded clones than CD4+.

The CDR3 loop spans 13 amino acids. Germline assignment: CDR1 SQVTM and CDR2 ANQGSEA. Losses at the gene ends were 7 bases for V and 6 bases for J; bases not matched to a gene: 8. As for this clone: Its cognate antigen is unknown.

Blood draws occurred at baseline, cycle 4 day 1, and cycle 7 day 1. V usage is TRBV29-1 and J usage is TRBJ1-4; the match to TRBD1 covers 7 bases. The receptor was isolated from an adult with an advanced solid tumor such as melanoma, head and neck, liver or kidney cancer. Source: CD4+ or CD8+ T cells sorted from blood, taken in a trial of the OX40 agonist ivuxolimab. CDR3 DNA: TGCAGCGGGACAGGTACTGGGGATGAAAAACTGTTTTTT. Amino acids: CSGTGTGDEKLFF. Drawing the rest from reference TRBV29-1 and TRBJ1-4, the complete variable domain is SAVISQKPSRDICQRGTSLTIQCQVDSQVTMMFWYRQQPGQSLTLIATANQGSEATYESGFVIDKFPISRPNLTFSTLTVSNMSPEDSSIYLCSGTGTGDEKLFFGSGTQLSVL.